This T cell receptor (beta chain) was captured by sequencing in a study of Tregs in tolerant kidney transplant recipients. Study conclusions and caveats: Activated donor B cell expansion appeared to reveal the most relevant donor-specific TCRbeta repertoire.

Concerning this clone itself: Its specificity is not known.

Assay: immunoSEQ multiplex PCR; the TCRdb copy retains only in-frame clones and omits some. The sample includes 100,000 to 130,000 clones, 90% of them seen just once. This CDR3 comprises 16 residues. Trimming cost V 6 bases and J 3 bases; bases outside gene matches: 8. Germline lookup yields CDR1 MNHNY and CDR2 SVGAGI (reference sequence). The sequence was obtained from a human donor who received a combined kidney and bone marrow transplant. Specimen: CD4+ T cells from blood, collected before the transplant. The chain carries TRBV6-6 and TRBJ2-2; 9 positions match TRBD1. The CDR3 DNA reads TGTGCCAGCAGAGCGGACAGGGGAATTTACACCGGGGAGCTGTTTTTT. Its protein product is CASRADRGIYTGELFF.